This T cell receptor (beta chain) was sequenced for a study of blood T cells in healthy people across ages. This CDR3 is built from 17 residues. Germline CDR1 MNHEY, CDR2 SMNVEV (reference sequence). V dropped 6 bases and J dropped 0; count of bases not matched to a gene: 8. For the second PCR, which ran for roughly 7 to 11 cycles, a sample-barcoded 5' primer and a J-beta primer mix were used. TCRdb processed the 5' RACE reads anew with MiXCR; each CDR3 protein has one entry. The sample consists of fewer than 950,000 distinct CDR3 sequences, roughly 50% of them appearing once. J is TRBJ1-4 and V is TRBV27; 9 nucleotides align to TRBD1. The specimen was blood. The receptor was derived from a man older than 75 in good health. The CDR3 DNA reads as TGTGCCAGCAGCCTTTACAGGGGGCAGGCAACTAATGAAAAACTGTTTTTT. Its protein is CASSLYRGQATNEKLFF. Full variable domain (remainder filled in from reference TRBV27 and TRBJ1-4): EAQVTQNPRYLITVTGKKLTVTCSQNMNHEYMSWYRQDPGLGLRQIYYSMNVEVTDKGDVPEGYKVSRKEKRNFPLILESPSPNQTSLYFCASSLYRGQATNEKLFFGSGTQLSVL.